The 6 T cell receptor beta chains in this list originate from one sample, sequenced in a study of blood T cell repertoires in COVID-19. TCRdb keeps only in-frame clones here, not all; method: immunoSEQ multiplex PCR. The sample shows 70,000 or so clones, more than 90% of them seen only once. Material for sequencing was peripheral blood. Receptors originate from a human donor in a cohort sampled during active COVID-19.

The rearrangement uses TRBV12-5 and TRBJ2-3; D not resolved. Trimming took 2 bases from V and 1 from J, leaving 4 bases between them. The CDR3 totals 13 residues. CDR1 LGHNT and CDR2 FRNRAP come from the germline V gene. In DNA form, the CDR3 reads TGTGCTAGTGGTTTGACAGGCACAGATACGCAGTATTTT. It encodes CASGLTGTDTQYF.

J is TRBJ2-6 and V is TRBV30; 7 bases align to TRBD1. Germline V CDR1 and CDR2: GTSNPN, SVGIG (reference sequence). V gave up 1 base and J gave up 0 bases; unmatched junction bases: 6. The CDR3 loop spans 17 amino acids. The CDR3 protein is CAWSGDSPDSGANVLTF. In DNA form, the CDR3 reads TGTGCCTGGAGTGGGGACAGCCCTGACTCTGGGGCCAACGTCCTGACTTTC. Supplemented by reference TRBV30 and TRBJ2-6, the full variable domain reads SQTIHQWPATLVQPVGSPLSLECTVEGTSNPNLYWYRQAAGRGLQLLFYSVGIGQISSEVPQNLSASRPQDRQFILSSKKLLLSDSGFYLCAWSGDSPDSGANVLTFGAGSRLTVL.

This chain joins TRBV20-1 and TRBJ1-2; TRBD1 aligns across 12 bases. This CDR3 is built from 15 residues. Germline-derived CDR1 and CDR2 are DFQATT and SNEGSKA (reference sequence). V was pared by 3 bases and J by 6 bases, with 8 bases of the junction left unmatched. The CDR3 region is CSASSGTGGADGYTF. Here the CDR3 DNA reads TGCAGTGCTAGTAGTGGGACAGGGGGCGCCGATGGCTACACCTTC.

This chain joins TRBV19 and TRBJ2-7; TRBD2 might be the D (6 bases). Trimming removed 5 bases from V and 2 bases from J, with 10 bases in between. Per the germline V gene, CDR1 is LNHDA and CDR2 is SQIVND (reference sequence). This CDR3 has 13 amino acids. DNA of the CDR3: TGTGCCAGTAGTCCTGGAGGGGCCTACGAGCAGTACTTC. This codes for CASSPGGAYEQYF.

V and J are TRBV2 and TRBJ2-4; perhaps TRBD2 as D (7 bases). The germline V and J ends were trimmed by 4 bases and 4 bases, with 14 bases remaining between them. Germline CDR1 SNHLY, CDR2 FYNNEI. The CDR3 runs to 15 residues. CDR3 in amino acids: CASSGEGVRKNIQYF. CDR3 nucleotide sequence: TGTGCCAGCAGTGGGGAGGGGGTAAGGAAAAACATTCAGTACTTC.

This clone appeared a single time. The V call is TRBV4-1, the J call TRBJ1-4; 9 nucleotides agree with TRBD1. CDR1 MGHRA and CDR2 YSYEKL come from the germline V gene. This CDR3 has 16 residues. Germline trimming cut 2 bases from V and 7 bases from J; bases unmatched to any gene: 8. This chain's CDR3 is CASSQFPGQGGEKLFF. The CDR3 DNA reads as TGCGCCAGCAGCCAATTTCCGGGACAGGGTGGTGAAAAACTGTTTTTT.